This T cell receptor beta chain came from a study of T-cell reconstitution after alpha-beta-depleted transplantation in children. This clonotype was seen more than once but under ten times. Unique molecular identifiers were used to barcode this TCRbeta library. TCRdb re-called the PCR reads with MiXCR, one entry per CDR3 protein. Altogether 250,000 to 400,000 distinct CDR3 sequences are present, around 20% being singletons, with the ten largest covering over 9.5%. The CDR3 totals 15 residues. Trimming at V came to 3 bases and at J to 5 bases, leaving 5 bases not matched to a gene. Germline CDR1 is KGHDR and CDR2 is SFDVKD.

This clonotype was sampled from a male patient younger than 18 who had a stem cell transplant for acute lymphoblastic leukemia, so the T cells may come from the graft donor. Here the sequenced sample was PBMCs, mostly from graft donor cells, taken 180 days after TCRalphabeta/CD19-depleted stem cell transplant. The J gene is TRBJ2-1, the V gene TRBV24-1, with 8 nucleotides matching TRBD1. The CDR3 is CATSDRGTGHNEQFF. In DNA, the CDR3 is TGTGCCACCAGTGATCGGGGGACAGGACACAATGAGCAGTTCTTC.